Below, 9 T cell receptor beta chains from the same sample are listed, as sequenced in a study of T cell responses to AZD1222 COVID-19 vaccine. Data came from immunoSEQ multiplex PCR; TCRdb stores just in-frame clones and leaves some out. The table has around 180,000 clones, around 90% seen once. Sequences were derived from peripheral blood, sampled on day 0 of AZD1222 vaccination. The receptor set was obtained from an adult in good health.

The DNA for the CDR3 is TGTGCCAGTAGTCCAGGGTGGGATACTGAAGCTTTCTTT. It specifies CASSPGWDTEAFF. V and J are TRBV19 and TRBJ1-1; a possible D gene is TRBD1 (5 bases). V lost 5 bases, J lost 5 bases, and 12 bases lay in between. There are 13 residues in the CDR3. Germline V gene data show CDR1 as LNHDA and CDR2 as SQIVND (reference sequence).

In its sample, this clone was seen a few times. The CDR3 loop reads CASSLEPGGSSYEQYF. The CDR3 nucleotides are TGCGCCAGCAGCTTGGAACCAGGGGGCAGTTCCTACGAGCAGTACTTC. The chain couples TRBV5-1 to TRBJ2-7; 8 bases line up with TRBD1. Germline V CDR1 and CDR2: SGHRS, YFSETQ. V trimming: 0 bases; J trimming: 1 base; junction bases outside the gene matches: 6. This CDR3 is built from 16 residues.

The V and J genes are TRBV25-1 and TRBJ1-4, with D tentatively TRBD1 (5 bases). The CDR3 totals 12 residues. Between the trimmed V and J ends, which lost 5 bases and 5 bases, there was a span of 6 bases. CDR1 MGHDK and CDR2 SYGVNS come from the germline V gene. The chain's CDR3 is CASSRDNEKLFF. CDR3 in DNA: TGTGCCAGCAGTAGGGACAATGAAAAACTGTTTTTT.

The sample holds a few counts of this clone. The J gene is TRBJ2-2, the V gene TRBV6-4, with D perhaps TRBD2 (6 bases). The CDR3 contains 16 residues. Trimming stripped 3 bases from V and 0 bases from J, with 11 bases between. Germline CDR1 reads MRHNA; CDR2 reads SNTAGT. CDR3 amino acids: CASSDGLSSNTGELFF. Here the CDR3 DNA reads TGTGCCAGCAGTGATGGACTATCCTCGAACACCGGGGAGCTGTTTTTT.

The count of this clone is one. The junction and the germline gene differ at one end; a read error may be behind it. This chain's CDR3 is CASSSRLAGVYYEQFF. CDR3 in DNA: TGTGCCAGCAGCTCTCGACTAGCGGGAGTCTACTATGAGCAGTTCTTC. V and J are TRBV5-4 and TRBJ2-1; 12 bases align to TRBD2. The CDR3 covers 16 residues. CDR1 and CDR2 (germline): SGHNT, YYREEE (reference sequence).

The genes are TRBV19 and TRBJ2-7; 7 nucleotides line up with TRBD1. The V segment lost 7 bases and the J segment 2 bases; nucleotides outside the gene matches: 5. Germline loops: CDR1 LNHDA, CDR2 SQIVND (reference sequence). The CDR3 has 13 amino acids. As DNA, the CDR3 is TGTGCCAGTATGGCAGGGGGTGCCTACGAGCAGTACTTC. Its translation is CASMAGGAYEQYF. The full variable domain, rest sourced from reference TRBV19 and TRBJ2-7, is DGGITQSPKYLFRKEGQNVTLSCEQNLNHDAMYWYRQDPGQGLRLIYYSQIVNDFQKGDIAEGYSVSREKKESFPLTVTSAQKNPTAFYLCASMAGGAYEQYFGPGTRLTVT.

The rearrangement joins TRBV7-2 to TRBJ2-2; possibly TRBD1 for D (6 bases). The V gene's germline CDR1 is SGHTA and CDR2 FQGNSA. Trimming stripped 1 base from V and 0 bases from J, with 18 bases between. This CDR3 region has 19 residues. The CDR3 reads CASSLGDRQANTNTGELFF. The CDR3 DNA is TGTGCCAGCAGCTTAGGAGACAGGCAGGCTAATACGAACACCGGGGAGCTGTTTTTT. Combining the CDR3 with reference TRBV7-2 and TRBJ2-2 gives the whole variable domain GAGVSQSPSNKVTEKGKDVELRCDPISGHTALYWYRQSLGQGLEFLIYFQGNSAPDKSGLPSDRFSAERTGGSVSTLTIQRTQQEDSAVYLCASSLGDRQANTNTGELFFGEGSRLTVL.

This clone was detected once. The gene calls are TRBV10-2 and TRBJ1-2; D not resolved. The CDR3 sequence is 14 residues long. Germline V gene sequence: CDR1 WSHSY, CDR2 SAAADI. The V gene lost 3 bases and the J gene lost 4 bases, with 12 bases spanning the gap. The CDR3 is CASSEGIGTYGYTF. The CDR3 coding sequence is TGCGCCAGCAGTGAAGGCATCGGTACCTATGGCTACACCTTC.

The chain recombines TRBV5-4 with TRBJ1-6, with D maybe TRBD1 (6 bases). This CDR3 comprises 15 residues. Germline CDR1 is SGHNT and CDR2 is YYREEE (reference sequence). The V end was cut by 7 bases, the J end by 5 bases, with 16 bases between. The CDR3 nucleotides are TGTGCCAGCCCTACGGACAGAGAGCATAATTCACCCCTCCACTTT. As protein: CASPTDREHNSPLHF.